Sequencing of this T cell receptor beta chain was carried out in a study of blood T cell repertoires in COVID-19. Study background: Nucleic acid was either cDNA or gDNA, and it came from T cells, B-cell-depleted T cells, or PBMCs.

Generated by immunoSEQ multiplex PCR, the TCRdb table keeps only in-frame clones and is missing some. The table records around 250,000 clones, under 85% of them present only once. The CDR3 has 15 residues. Germline CDR1 SGHDT, CDR2 YYEEEE. Trimming left V 0 bases short and J 5 bases short, with 14 bases between. The origin of this receptor is a man aged 25 to 40 who had recovered from COVID-19. The source material was peripheral blood. The chain recombines TRBV5-6 with TRBJ1-1, with D uncertain. As DNA, the CDR3 is TGTGCCAGCAGCTTGGCCGAGCTCGAGGAAACTGAAGCTTTCTTT. This sequence encodes CASSLAELEETEAFF.